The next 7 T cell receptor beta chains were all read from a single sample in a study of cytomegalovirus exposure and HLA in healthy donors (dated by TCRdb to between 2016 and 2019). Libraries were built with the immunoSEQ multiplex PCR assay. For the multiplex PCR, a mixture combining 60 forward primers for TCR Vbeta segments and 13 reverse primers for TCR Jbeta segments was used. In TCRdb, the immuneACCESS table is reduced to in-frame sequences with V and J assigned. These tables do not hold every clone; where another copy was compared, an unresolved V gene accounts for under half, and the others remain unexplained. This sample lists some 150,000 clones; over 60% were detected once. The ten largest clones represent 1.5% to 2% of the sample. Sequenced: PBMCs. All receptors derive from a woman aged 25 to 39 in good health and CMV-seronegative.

The CDR3 loop is CASSAFTGYSGNTIYF. The CDR3 DNA reads as TGTGCCAGCAGCGCCTTTACAGGGTACTCTGGAAACACCATATATTTT. This chain links TRBV9 with TRBJ1-3; weak D call: TRBD1 (6 bases). The CDR3 extends over 16 amino acids. Deletions cut 3 bases from V and 0 bases from J, with 13 bases between. Germline CDR1 reads SGDLS; CDR2 reads YYNGEE.

CDR3 amino acids: CASSMAGGPNSYNEQFF. CDR3 nucleotides: TGTGCCAGTAGTATGGCGGGGGGCCCGAACTCCTACAATGAGCAGTTCTTC. The chain recombines TRBV19 with TRBJ2-1; 8 bases are shared with TRBD2. Germline V gene sequence: CDR1 LNHDA, CDR2 SQIVND (reference sequence). The CDR3 is made up of 17 amino acids. The ends lost 3 bases at V and 0 bases at J; junction bases unmatched: 7.

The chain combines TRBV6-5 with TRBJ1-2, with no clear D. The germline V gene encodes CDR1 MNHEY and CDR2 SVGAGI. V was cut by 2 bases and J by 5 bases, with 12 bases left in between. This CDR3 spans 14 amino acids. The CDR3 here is CASSYAGFQYGYTF. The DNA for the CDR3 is TGTGCCAGCAGTTACGCGGGATTCCAATATGGCTACACCTTC.

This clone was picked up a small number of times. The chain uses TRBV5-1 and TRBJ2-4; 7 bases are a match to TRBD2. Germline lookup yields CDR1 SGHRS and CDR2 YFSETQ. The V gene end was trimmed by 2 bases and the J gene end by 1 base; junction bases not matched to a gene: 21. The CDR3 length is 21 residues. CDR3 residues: CASSFGGSGGYSGPAKNIQYF. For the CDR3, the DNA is TGCGCCAGCAGCTTCGGGGGTTCCGGGGGGTATTCGGGACCGGCCAAAAACATTCAGTACTTC.

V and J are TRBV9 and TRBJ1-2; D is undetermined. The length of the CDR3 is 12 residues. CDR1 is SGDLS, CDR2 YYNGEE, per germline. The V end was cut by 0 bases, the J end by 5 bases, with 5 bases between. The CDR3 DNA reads TGTGCCAGCAGCGTAGCAGCGTATGGCTACACCTTC. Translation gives CASSVAAYGYTF.

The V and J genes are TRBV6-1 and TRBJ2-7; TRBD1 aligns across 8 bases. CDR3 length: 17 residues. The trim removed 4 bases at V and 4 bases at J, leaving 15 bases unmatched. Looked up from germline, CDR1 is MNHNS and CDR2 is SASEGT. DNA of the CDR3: TGTGCCAGCAGTGGAACTGGAACTCAGGGGGCAGCGTACGAGCAGTACTTC. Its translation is CASSGTGTQGAAYEQYF.

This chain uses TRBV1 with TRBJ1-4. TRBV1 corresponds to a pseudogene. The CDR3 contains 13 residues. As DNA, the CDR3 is TGCACCAGCAGCCATCTTGGAGGGGAAAAACTGTTTTTT. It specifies CTSSHLGGEKLFF.